These 4 T cell receptor beta chains were all obtained from the same sample, sequenced in a study of T cell clonality in common variable immunodeficiency. The method was immunoSEQ multiplex PCR; TCRdb's version includes in-frame clones alone and lacks a portion of them. The sample includes 40,000 to 50,000 clones, none of them occurring once. The sample taken for sequencing was peripheral blood mononuclear cells. Source of these receptors: a person between 18 and 75 years old in good health.

At least ten counts were recorded for this clone. CDR3 amino acids: CASTLQVQANEQFF. Partial CDR3 DNA: TGCGCCAGCACCCTCCAGGTGCAGGCCAATGAG. The chain links TRBV5-1 to TRBJ2-1, with D unclear. The read falls 3 residues short of the CDR3 end, and the missing part is taken from the germline J gene. This CDR3 spans 14 amino acids. With 6 bases removed from V and 6 bases from J, the gap between germline ends came to 16 bases. The germline V gene encodes CDR1 SGHRS and CDR2 YFSETQ. The full variable domain, in which reference TRBV5-1 and TRBJ2-1 provide the parts outside the CDR3, is KAGVTQTPRYLIKTRGQQVTLSCSPISGHRSVSWYQQTPGQGLQFLFEYFSETQRNKGNFPGRFSGRQFSNSRSEMNVSTLELGDSALYLCASTLQVQANEQFFGPGTRLTVL.

There are many counts of this clone. The read finishes 3 residues shy of the CDR3 end, and the germline J gene is used to complete it. The rearrangement uses TRBV5-5 and TRBJ2-1; 11 positions agree with TRBD1. This CDR3 has 15 amino acids. J was trimmed by 5 bases and V by 2 bases; bases with no gene match: 3. The germline V gene has CDR1 SGHKS and CDR2 YYEKEE (reference sequence). CDR3 bases read: TGTGCCAGCAGCTTCCAGGACAGGGGGCACAATGAG. As protein: CASSFQDRGHNE. The CDR3 reads in full as CASSFQDRGHNEQFF.

By share, this clone ranks as medium-sized. The missing CDR3 end, 3 residues past where the read stops, is filled in from the germline J gene. The rearrangement uses TRBV5-5 and TRBJ2-7; D is perhaps TRBD1 (6 bases). The V gene's germline CDR1 is SGHKS and CDR2 YYEKEE (reference sequence). V lost 5 bases, J lost 5 bases, and 14 bases lay in between. This CDR3 comprises 13 residues. The part of the CDR3 DNA that was read is TGTGCCAGCAGTGACAGGCCGAGGGACGAG. Its translation: CASSDRPRDE. The full CDR3 sequence reads CASSDRPRDEQYF.

With respect to this clone: Read data end 3 residues before the CDR3 end; the end is taken from the germline J gene. The V and J genes are TRBV18 and TRBJ1-3; D unresolved. The V gene lost 3 bases and the J gene lost 1 base, with 16 bases spanning the gap. The CDR3 length is 17 residues. Germline V gene lookup returns CDR1 KGHSH and CDR2 LQKENI. CDR3 DNA, as far as it was read: TGTGCCAGCTCACCCCCAAACTCCCGAGGGTCTGGAAACACC. It is translated as CASSPPNSRGSGNT. From start to end, the CDR3 is CASSPPNSRGSGNTIYF.